This T cell receptor beta chain was identified in a study of response to subunit inactivated influenza vaccine. Study findings and constraints: The authors suggested that every seasonal influenza vaccination recruits few new T cells.

Trimming stripped 2 bases from V and 7 bases from J, with 8 bases between. CDR3 length: 11 amino acids. CDR1 and CDR2 (germline): DFQATT, SNEGSKA (reference sequence). A remark on this clonotype: Its target is unknown.

From the RT-PCR reads, TCRdb called clonotypes with MiXCR, one entry per CDR3 protein. The data show 860,000 or so distinct CDR3 sequences, less than 25% seen once. V gene TRBV20-1 combines with J gene TRBJ2-5; the D is unclear. The sample consisted of PBMCs from blood, taken roughly 5 days after vaccination. The clonotype comes from a man in his forties or fifties who received an inactivated influenza vaccine. Here the CDR3 reads CSARWGGTQYF. The DNA for the CDR3 is TGCAGTGCTAGATGGGGTGGGACCCAGTACTTC.